This T cell receptor (beta chain) was recorded in a study of T cell clones after liver transplantation. At the level of the study: Subjects received no induction therapy and standard immunosuppression until randomization at 12-24 months post-transplant.

Using immunoSEQ multiplex PCR, the repertoire was profiled, and TCRdb retains in-frame clones only, with some absent. This table holds fewer than 25,000 clones, roughly 92% found once. CDR3 length equals 10 residues. The ends were cut back, 10 bases at V and 11 bases at J, with 14 bases in the middle. Germline V gene data show CDR1 as MNHNY and CDR2 as SVGAGI (reference sequence). The sequenced sample was CD8+ T cells from blood, obtained roughly 25 months after liver transplant. The chain is built from TRBV6-6 and TRBJ1-1; D is uncertain. This TCR derives from a human patient who received a liver transplant. Some T cells may be graft donor cells. Here the CDR3 reads CATADGVAFF. The CDR3 DNA reads TGTGCCACCGCAGATGGGGTGGCTTTCTTT.